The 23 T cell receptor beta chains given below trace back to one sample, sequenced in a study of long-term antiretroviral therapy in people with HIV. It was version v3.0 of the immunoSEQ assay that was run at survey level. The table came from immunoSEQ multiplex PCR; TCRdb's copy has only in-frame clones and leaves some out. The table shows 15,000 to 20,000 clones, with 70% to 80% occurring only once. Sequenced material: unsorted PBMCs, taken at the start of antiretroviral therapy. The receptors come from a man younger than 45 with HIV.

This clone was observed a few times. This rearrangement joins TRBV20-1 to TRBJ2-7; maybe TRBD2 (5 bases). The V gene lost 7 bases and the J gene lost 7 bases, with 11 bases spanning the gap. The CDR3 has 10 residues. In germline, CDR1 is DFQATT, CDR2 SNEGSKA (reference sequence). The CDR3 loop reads CSDVRREQYF. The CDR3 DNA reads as TGCAGTGATGTACGGAGGGAGCAGTACTTC.

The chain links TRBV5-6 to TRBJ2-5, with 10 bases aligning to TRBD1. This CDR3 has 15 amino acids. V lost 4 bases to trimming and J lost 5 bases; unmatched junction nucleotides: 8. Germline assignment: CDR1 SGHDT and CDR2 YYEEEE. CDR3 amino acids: CASSRPGTGVETQYF. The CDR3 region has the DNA TGTGCCAGCAGCCGTCCCGGGACAGGGGTCGAGACCCAGTACTTC.

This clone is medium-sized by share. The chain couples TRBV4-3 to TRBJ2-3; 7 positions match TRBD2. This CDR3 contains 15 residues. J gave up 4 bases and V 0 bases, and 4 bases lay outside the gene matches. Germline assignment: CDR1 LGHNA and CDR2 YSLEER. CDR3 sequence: CASSQDGGSADTQYF. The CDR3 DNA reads TGCGCCAGCAGCCAAGATGGCGGGAGCGCAGATACGCAGTATTTT.

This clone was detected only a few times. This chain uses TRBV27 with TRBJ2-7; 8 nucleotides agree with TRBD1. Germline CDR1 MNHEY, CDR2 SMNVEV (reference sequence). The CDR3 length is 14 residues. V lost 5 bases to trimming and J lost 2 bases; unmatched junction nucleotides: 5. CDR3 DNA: TGTGCCAGCAGTACGACAGGGGCAGCCTACGAGCAGTACTTC. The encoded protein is CASSTTGAAYEQYF.

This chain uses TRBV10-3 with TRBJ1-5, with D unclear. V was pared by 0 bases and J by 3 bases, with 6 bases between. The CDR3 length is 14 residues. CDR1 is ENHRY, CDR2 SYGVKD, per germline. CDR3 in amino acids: CAISESTDNQPQHF. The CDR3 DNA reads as TGTGCCATCAGTGAGTCGACGGACAATCAGCCCCAGCATTTT.

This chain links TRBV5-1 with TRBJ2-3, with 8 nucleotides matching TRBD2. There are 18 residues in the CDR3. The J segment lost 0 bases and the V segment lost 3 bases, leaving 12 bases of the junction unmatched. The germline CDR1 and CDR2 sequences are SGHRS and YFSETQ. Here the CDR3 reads CASSWGEGLAGSTDTQYF. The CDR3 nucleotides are TGCGCCAGCAGCTGGGGGGAGGGGCTAGCGGGTAGCACAGATACGCAGTATTTT.

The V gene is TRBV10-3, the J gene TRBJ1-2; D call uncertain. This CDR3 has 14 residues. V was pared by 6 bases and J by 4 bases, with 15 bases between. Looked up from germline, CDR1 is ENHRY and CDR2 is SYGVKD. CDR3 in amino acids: CAISSETSGYGYTF. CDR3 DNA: TGTGCCATCAGCTCAGAGACGTCAGGCTATGGCTACACCTTC.

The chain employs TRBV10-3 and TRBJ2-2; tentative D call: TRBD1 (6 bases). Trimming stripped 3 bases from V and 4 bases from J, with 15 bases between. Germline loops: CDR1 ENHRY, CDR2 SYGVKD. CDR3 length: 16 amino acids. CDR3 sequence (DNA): TGTGCCATCAGTGAATATGAGACAGGTGGCACCGGGGAGCTGTTTTTT. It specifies CAISEYETGGTGELFF.

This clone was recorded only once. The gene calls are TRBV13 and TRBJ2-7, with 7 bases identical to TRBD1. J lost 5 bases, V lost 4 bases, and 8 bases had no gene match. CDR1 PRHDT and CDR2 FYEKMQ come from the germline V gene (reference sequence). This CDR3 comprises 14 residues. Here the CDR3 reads CASSSQTGSNEQYF. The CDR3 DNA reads TGTGCCAGCAGCTCCCAGACAGGGTCCAACGAGCAGTACTTC.

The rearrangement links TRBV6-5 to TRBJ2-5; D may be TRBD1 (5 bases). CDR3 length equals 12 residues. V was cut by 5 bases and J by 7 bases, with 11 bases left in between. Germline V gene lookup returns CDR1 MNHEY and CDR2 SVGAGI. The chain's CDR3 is CASSDDSATQYF. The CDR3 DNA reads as TGTGCCAGCAGTGATGACAGTGCGACCCAGTACTTC.

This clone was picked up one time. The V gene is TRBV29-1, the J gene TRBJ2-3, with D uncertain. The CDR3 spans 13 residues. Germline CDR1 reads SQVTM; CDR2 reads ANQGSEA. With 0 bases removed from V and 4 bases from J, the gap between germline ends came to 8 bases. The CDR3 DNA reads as TGCAGCGTTGAAGATGTGGGCGCAGATACGCAGTATTTT. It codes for CSVEDVGADTQYF.

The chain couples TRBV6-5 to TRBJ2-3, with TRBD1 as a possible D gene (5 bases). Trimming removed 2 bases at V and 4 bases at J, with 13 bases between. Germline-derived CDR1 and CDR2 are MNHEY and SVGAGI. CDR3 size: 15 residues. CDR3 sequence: CASSYADSGSDTQYF. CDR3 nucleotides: TGTGCCAGCAGTTACGCAGACTCAGGGTCAGATACGCAGTATTTT.

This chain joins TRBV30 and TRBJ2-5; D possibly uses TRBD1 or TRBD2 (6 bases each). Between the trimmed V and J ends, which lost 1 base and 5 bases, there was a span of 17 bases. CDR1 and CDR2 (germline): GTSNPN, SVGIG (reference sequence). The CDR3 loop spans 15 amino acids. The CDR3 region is CAWSEGVPGEETQYF. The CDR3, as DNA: TGTGCCTGGAGTGAGGGGGTCCCGGGGGAGGAGACCCAGTACTTC.

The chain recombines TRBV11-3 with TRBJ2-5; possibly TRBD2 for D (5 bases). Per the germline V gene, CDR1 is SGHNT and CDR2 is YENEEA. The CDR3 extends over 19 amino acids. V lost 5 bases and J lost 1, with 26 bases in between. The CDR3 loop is CASSRSRGQSGLTQETQYF. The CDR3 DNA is TGTGCCAGCAGCCGGAGCCGAGGGCAGTCGGGCCTTACCCAAGAGACCCAGTACTTC.

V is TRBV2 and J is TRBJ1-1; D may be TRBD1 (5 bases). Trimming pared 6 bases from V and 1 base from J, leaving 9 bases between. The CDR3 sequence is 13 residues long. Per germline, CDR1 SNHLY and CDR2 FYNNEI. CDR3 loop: CASRGTGNTEAFF. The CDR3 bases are TGTGCCAGCAGGGGGACCGGGAACACTGAAGCTTTCTTT. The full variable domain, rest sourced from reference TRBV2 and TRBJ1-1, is EPEVTQTPSHQVTQMGQEVILRCVPISNHLYFYWYRQILGQKVEFLVSFYNNEISEKSEIFDDQFSVERPDGSNFTLKIRSTKLEDSAMYFCASRGTGNTEAFFGQGTRLTVV.

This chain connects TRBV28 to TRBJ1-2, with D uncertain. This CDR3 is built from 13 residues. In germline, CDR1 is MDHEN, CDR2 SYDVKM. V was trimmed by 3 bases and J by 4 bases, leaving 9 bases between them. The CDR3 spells CASSFSGFYGYTF. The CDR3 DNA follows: TGTGCCAGCAGTTTTTCCGGATTCTATGGCTACACCTTC.

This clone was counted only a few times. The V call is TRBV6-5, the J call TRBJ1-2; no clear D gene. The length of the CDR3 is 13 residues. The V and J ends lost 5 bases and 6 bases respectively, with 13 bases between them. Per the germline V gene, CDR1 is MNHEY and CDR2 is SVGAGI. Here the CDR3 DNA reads TGTGCCAGCAGTAACGGCAATCTGAATGGCTACACCTTC. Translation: CASSNGNLNGYTF.

In DNA, the CDR3 is TGCGCCAGCAGCTTGGACAGGCCTAATGAAAAACTGTTTTTT. Amino acid sequence: CASSLDRPNEKLFF. The chain employs TRBV5-1 and TRBJ1-4; D perhaps matches TRBD1 (5 bases). Trimming removed 0 bases from V and 3 bases from J, with 6 bases in between. CDR1 and CDR2 from the germline V gene are SGHRS and YFSETQ. This CDR3 is built from 14 residues.

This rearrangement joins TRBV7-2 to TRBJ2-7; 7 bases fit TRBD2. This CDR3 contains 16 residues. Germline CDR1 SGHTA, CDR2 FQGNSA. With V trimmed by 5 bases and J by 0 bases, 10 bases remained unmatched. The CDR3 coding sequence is TGTGCCAGCAGCCCCCGATCGGGGGGTAGCTCCTACGAGCAGTACTTC. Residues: CASSPRSGGSSYEQYF.

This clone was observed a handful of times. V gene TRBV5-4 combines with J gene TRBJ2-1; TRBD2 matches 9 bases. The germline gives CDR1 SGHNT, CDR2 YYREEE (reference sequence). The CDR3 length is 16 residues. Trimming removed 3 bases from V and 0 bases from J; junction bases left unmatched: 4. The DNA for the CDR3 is TGTGCCAGCAGCTCTCTAGCGGGATCCTCCTACAATGAGCAGTTCTTC. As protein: CASSSLAGSSYNEQFF.

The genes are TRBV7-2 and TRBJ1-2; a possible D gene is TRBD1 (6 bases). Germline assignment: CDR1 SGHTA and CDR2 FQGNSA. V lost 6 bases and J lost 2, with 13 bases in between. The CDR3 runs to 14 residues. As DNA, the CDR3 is TGTGCCAGCAGTTATCGGGACACGAACTATGGCTACACCTTC. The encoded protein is CASSYRDTNYGYTF.

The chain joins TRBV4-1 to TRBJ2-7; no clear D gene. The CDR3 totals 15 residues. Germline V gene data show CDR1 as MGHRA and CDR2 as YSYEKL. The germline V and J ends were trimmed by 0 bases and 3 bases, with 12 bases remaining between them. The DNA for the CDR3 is TGCGCCAGCAGCCAAGATCCTTTGGTAGGCTACGAGCAGTACTTC. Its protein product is CASSQDPLVGYEQYF.

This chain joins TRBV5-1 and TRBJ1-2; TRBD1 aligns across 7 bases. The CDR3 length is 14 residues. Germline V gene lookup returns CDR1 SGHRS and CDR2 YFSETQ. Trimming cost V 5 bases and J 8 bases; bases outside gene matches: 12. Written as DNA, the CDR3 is TGCGCCAGCAGTCCGCTCGAGGGGGCTTGGGGCTACACCTTC. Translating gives CASSPLEGAWGYTF.